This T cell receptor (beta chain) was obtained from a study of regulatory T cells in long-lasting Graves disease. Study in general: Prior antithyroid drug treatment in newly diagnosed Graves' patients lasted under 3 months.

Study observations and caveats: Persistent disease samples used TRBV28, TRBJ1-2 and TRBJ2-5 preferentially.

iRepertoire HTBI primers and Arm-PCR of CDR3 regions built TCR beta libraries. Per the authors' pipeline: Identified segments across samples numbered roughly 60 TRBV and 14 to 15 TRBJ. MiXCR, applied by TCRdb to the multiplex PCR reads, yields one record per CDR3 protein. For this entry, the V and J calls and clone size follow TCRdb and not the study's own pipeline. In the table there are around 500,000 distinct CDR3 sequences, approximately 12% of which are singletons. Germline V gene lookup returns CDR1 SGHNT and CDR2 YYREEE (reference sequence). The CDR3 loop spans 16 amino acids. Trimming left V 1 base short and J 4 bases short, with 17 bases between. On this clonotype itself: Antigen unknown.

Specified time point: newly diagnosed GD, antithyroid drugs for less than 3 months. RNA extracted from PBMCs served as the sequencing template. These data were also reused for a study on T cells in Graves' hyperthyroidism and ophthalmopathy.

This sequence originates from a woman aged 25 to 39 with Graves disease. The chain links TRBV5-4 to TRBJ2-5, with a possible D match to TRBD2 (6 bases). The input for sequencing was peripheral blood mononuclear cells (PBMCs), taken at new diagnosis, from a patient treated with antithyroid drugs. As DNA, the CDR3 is TGTGCCAGCAGCTTGTCATACAGCGGGCGGACAGAGACCCAGTACTTC. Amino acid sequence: CASSLSYSGRTETQYF.